This entry lists 13 T cell receptor beta chains sequenced from one sample in a study of blood T cell repertoires in COVID-19 (dated by TCRdb to about 2020). Libraries came from the immunoSEQ multiplex PCR assay. The table comes from immuneACCESS by way of TCRdb, which keeps in-frame sequences with V and J called. Part of the clones is missing from these tables; in studies checked, under half for an unresolved V gene and the rest for unknown reasons. The sample table contains 85,000 or so clones; only one count was recorded for 81% of them. The top ten hold 44% of the sample. Sequenced input: peripheral blood. The receptors were sampled from an older man with acute or convalescent COVID-19.

This chain joins TRBV18 and TRBJ1-2; unclear D gene. V dropped 6 bases and J dropped 6 bases, with 20 bases sitting between them. There are 15 residues in the CDR3. From germline, CDR1 is KGHSH and CDR2 LQKENI. CDR3 nucleotide sequence: TGTGCCAGCTCGTCGGTGGTACACTATAAGGATGGCTACACCTTC. Its protein product is CASSSVVHYKDGYTF. Using reference TRBV18 and TRBJ1-2 for the parts outside the CDR3, the full variable domain is NAGVMQNPRHLVRRRGQEARLRCSPMKGHSHVYWYRQLPEEGLKFMVYLQKENIIDESGMPKERFSAEFPKEGPSILRIQQVVRGDSAAYFCASSSVVHYKDGYTFGSGTRLTVV.

The chain uses TRBV7-9 and TRBJ1-3; 9 positions agree with TRBD1. With 4 bases clipped from V and 1 base from J, the junction kept 5 bases outside the gene matches. This CDR3 contains 16 residues. Germline values: CDR1 SEHNR, CDR2 FQNEAQ (reference sequence). The CDR3 sequence is CASSSGDRVSGNTIYF. DNA for the CDR3: TGTGCCAGCAGCTCCGGGGACAGGGTATCTGGAAACACCATATATTTT. The variable domain in full, with the rest retrieved from reference TRBV7-9 and TRBJ1-3, is DTGVSQNPRHKITKRGQNVTFRCDPISEHNRLYWYRQTLGQGPEFLTYFQNEAQLEKSRLLSDRFSAERPKGSFSTLEIQRTEQGDSAMYLCASSSGDRVSGNTIYFGEGSWLTVV.

V and J are TRBV9 and TRBJ2-5; D gene ambiguous. There are 16 residues in the CDR3. V shed 0 bases and J shed 4 bases, with 16 bases lying between them. The germline V gene has CDR1 SGDLS and CDR2 YYNGEE. The CDR3 loop reads CASSVAVGSGGETQYF. The DNA of the CDR3 is TGTGCCAGCAGCGTAGCTGTCGGGTCCGGTGGAGAGACCCAGTACTTC.

This clone was found a few times. The J gene is TRBJ1-6, the V gene TRBV5-6; 8 bases agree with TRBD1. Trimming removed 4 bases from V and 6 bases from J; junction bases left unmatched: 9. The germline gives CDR1 SGHDT, CDR2 YYEEEE. This CDR3 region has 16 residues. The DNA of the CDR3 is TGTGCCAGCAGCAACCTGGGACAGGCGATTAATTCACCCCTCCACTTT. This sequence encodes CASSNLGQAINSPLHF.

The chain employs TRBV28 and TRBJ2-5; TRBD1 agrees at 10 bases. This CDR3 comprises 14 residues. Germline loops: CDR1 MDHEN, CDR2 SYDVKM. The V segment lost 3 bases and the J segment 3 bases; nucleotides outside the gene matches: 1. The CDR3 spells CASSLTGGKETQYF. The CDR3 nucleotides are TGTGCCAGCAGTTTGACAGGGGGCAAAGAGACCCAGTACTTC.

This clone has a single count. The gene calls are TRBV10-2 and TRBJ2-7; the match to TRBD2 covers 10 bases. V trimming: 0 bases; J trimming: 5 bases; junction bases outside the gene matches: 10. The CDR3 is 17 amino acids. Germline-derived CDR1 and CDR2 are WSHSY and SAAADI. CDR3 residues: CASSESVLAGVVHEQYF. The CDR3 region has the DNA TGCGCCAGCAGTGAGTCGGTGCTAGCGGGAGTCGTCCACGAGCAGTACTTC.

The V call is TRBV4-1, the J call TRBJ1-4; D is unresolved. This CDR3 has 16 amino acids. V gave up 0 bases and J gave up 2 bases, with 10 bases separating them. Germline V gene data show CDR1 as MGHRA and CDR2 as YSYEKL. CDR3 DNA sequence: TGCGCCAGCAGCCAAGATCGCGGGATTACTAATGAAAAACTGTTTTTT. This sequence encodes CASSQDRGITNEKLFF.

The CDR3 loop is CAWSRTQGANSPLHF. DNA of the CDR3: TGTGCCTGGAGTAGAACCCAGGGGGCAAATTCACCCCTCCACTTT. The chain is built from TRBV30 and TRBJ1-6, with 8 bases that match TRBD1. Trimming at V came to 2 bases and at J to 7 bases, leaving 7 bases not matched to a gene. The germline V gene encodes CDR1 GTSNPN and CDR2 SVGIG (reference sequence). CDR3 length: 15 amino acids. The whole variable domain, filled in from reference TRBV30 and TRBJ1-6, reads SQTIHQWPATLVQPVGSPLSLECTVEGTSNPNLYWYRQAAGRGLQLLFYSVGIGQISSEVPQNLSASRPQDRQFILSSKKLLLSDSGFYLCAWSRTQGANSPLHFGNGTRLTVT.

The rearrangement uses TRBV12-3 or TRBV12-4 and TRBJ1-1; no clear D. This CDR3 has 13 amino acids. V lost 4 bases, J lost 1 base, and 7 bases lay in between. The DNA of the CDR3 is TGTGCCAGCAGTTCCCCATGGAACACTGAAGCTTTCTTT. It yields the protein CASSSPWNTEAFF.

The V call is TRBV25-1, the J call TRBJ2-7; perhaps TRBD1 as D (5 bases). V lost 10 bases, J lost 0 bases, and 13 bases lay in between. The CDR3 runs 13 residues. Germline CDR1 MGHDK, CDR2 SYGVNS. In nucleotides, the CDR3 is TGTGCCATCCTCCGGCAGGGCTCCTACGAGCAGTACTTC. Amino acids: CAILRQGSYEQYF.

V usage is TRBV7-8 and J usage is TRBJ1-1; 10 bases agree with TRBD1. V dropped 1 base and J dropped 7; count of bases not matched to a gene: 3. CDR1 and CDR2 (germline): SGHVS, FQNEAQ. There are 14 residues in the CDR3. CDR3 residues: CASSLVGTGVEAFF. The CDR3 bases are TGTGCCAGCAGCTTAGTGGGGACAGGGGTTGAAGCTTTCTTT.

This clone was observed once. CDR3 bases: TGTGCCAGCAGTTCCCTCGCCAGGTACAACGAGCAGTACTTC. Residues: CASSSLARYNEQYF. This chain joins TRBV27 and TRBJ2-7; D is undetermined. Germline CDR1 is MNHEY and CDR2 is SMNVEV (reference sequence). Trimming took off 4 bases at V and 5 bases at J, with 15 bases between the two ends. CDR3 length equals 14 residues.

This clone showed up just a few times. The chain employs TRBV11-2 and TRBJ1-2; perhaps TRBD1 as D (6 bases). The CDR3 has 14 residues. The V end lost 1 base, the J end lost 8 bases, and 14 bases lay between the germline ends. The germline V gene encodes CDR1 SGHAT and CDR2 FQNNGV. The CDR3 loop is CASSLVQGGGGYTF. CDR3 sequence (DNA): TGTGCCAGCAGCTTAGTTCAAGGGGGGGGAGGCTACACCTTC.